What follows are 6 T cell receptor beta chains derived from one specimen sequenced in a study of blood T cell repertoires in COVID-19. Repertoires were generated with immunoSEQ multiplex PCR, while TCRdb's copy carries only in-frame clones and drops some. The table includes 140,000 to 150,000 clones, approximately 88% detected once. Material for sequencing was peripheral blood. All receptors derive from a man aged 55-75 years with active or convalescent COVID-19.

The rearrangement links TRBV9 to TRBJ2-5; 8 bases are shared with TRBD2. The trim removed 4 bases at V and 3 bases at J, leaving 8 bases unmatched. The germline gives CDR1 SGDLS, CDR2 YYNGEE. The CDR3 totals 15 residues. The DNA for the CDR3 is TGTGCCAGCAGCCCCCCTGCGGGGGGAAAAGAGACCCAGTACTTC. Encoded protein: CASSPPAGGKETQYF.

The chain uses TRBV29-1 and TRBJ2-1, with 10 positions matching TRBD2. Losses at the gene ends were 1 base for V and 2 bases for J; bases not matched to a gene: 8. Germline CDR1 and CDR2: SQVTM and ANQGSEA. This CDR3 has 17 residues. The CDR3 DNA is TGCAGCGTTGAAGCATTCGACCTAGCGGGAGCCTACAATGAGCAGTTCTTC. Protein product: CSVEAFDLAGAYNEQFF.

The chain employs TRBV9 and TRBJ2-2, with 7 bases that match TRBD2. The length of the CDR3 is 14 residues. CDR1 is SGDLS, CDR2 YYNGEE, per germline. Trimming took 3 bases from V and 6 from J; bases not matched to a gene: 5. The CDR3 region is CASSAVSGPGELFF. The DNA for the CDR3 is TGTGCCAGCAGCGCAGTTAGCGGGCCCGGGGAGCTGTTTTTT.

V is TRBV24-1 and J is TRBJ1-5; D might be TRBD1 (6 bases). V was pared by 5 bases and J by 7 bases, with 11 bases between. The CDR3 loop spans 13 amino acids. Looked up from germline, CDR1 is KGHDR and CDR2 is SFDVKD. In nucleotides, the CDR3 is TGTGCCACCAGTGGCTTAAGGGGGCAGCCCCAGCATTTT. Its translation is CATSGLRGQPQHF.

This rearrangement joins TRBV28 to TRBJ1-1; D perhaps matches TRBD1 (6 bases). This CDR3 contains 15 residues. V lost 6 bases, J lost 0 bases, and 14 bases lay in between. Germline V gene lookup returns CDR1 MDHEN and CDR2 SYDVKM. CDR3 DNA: TGTGCCAGCAGCCTGACAGGAAGAGTGAACACTGAAGCTTTCTTT. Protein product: CASSLTGRVNTEAFF. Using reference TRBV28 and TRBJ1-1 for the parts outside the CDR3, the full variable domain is DVKVTQSSRYLVKRTGEKVFLECVQDMDHENMFWYRQDPGLGLRLIYFSYDVKMKEKGDIPEGYSVSREKKERFSLILESASTNQTSMYLCASSLTGRVNTEAFFGQGTRLTVV.

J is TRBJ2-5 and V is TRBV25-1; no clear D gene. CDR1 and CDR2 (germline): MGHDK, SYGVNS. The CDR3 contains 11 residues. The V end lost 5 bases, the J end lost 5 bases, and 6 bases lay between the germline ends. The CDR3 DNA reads TGTGCCAGCAGTCTAGATGAGACCCAGTACTTC. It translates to CASSLDETQYF. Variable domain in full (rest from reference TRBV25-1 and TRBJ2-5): EADIYQTPRYLVIGTGKKITLECSQTMGHDKMYWYQQDPGMELHLIHYSYGVNSTEKGDLSSESTVSRIRTEHFPLTLESARPSHTSQYLCASSLDETQYFGPGTRLLVL.